The clone carrying this T cell receptor (beta chain) has more than one count but fewer than ten. The CDR3 is 16 residues long. Trimming took off 8 bases at V and 0 bases at J, with 19 bases between the two ends. Germline V gene sequence: CDR1 MRHNA, CDR2 SNTAGT. This sample's treatment: PENTA 11 planned treatment interruption arm or continuous ART arm. These data come from a study of HIV-infected children after antiretroviral therapy interruption. Study context: Children were on planned treatment interruption or continuous treatment.

The TCR library was built from RNA with a 3' RACE protocol and unique molecular identifiers. TCRdb passed the 3' RACE reads through MiXCR, listing each CDR3 protein once. The top ten hold about 0.97% of the sample, which has some 38,000 distinct CDR3 sequences, approximately 7% seen once. The receptor's source is a pool of human donors with HIV. V gene TRBV6-4 combines with J gene TRBJ1-2, with D perhaps matching TRBD1 (5 bases). The sample in question was CD45RA+ CD4+ T cells from PBMCs, pooled from several time points, obtained from a donor given antiretroviral therapy, either interrupted or continuous. Indicated subset: naive CD4+ CD45RA+ CD45RO- T cells. CDR3 sequence reads: CASGGTKARPNYGYTF. For the CDR3, the DNA is TGTGCCAGCGGTGGGACCAAGGCCCGACCTAACTATGGCTACACCTTC.